Given below is one T cell receptor (beta chain) in context. The clone's antigen remains unknown. No clone much larger than this one lies a single base away; base qualities are absent. The sample is drawn from a study of cytotoxic CD8 clonotypes in ibrutinib-treated CLL (dated by TCRdb to the early 2020s). Concerning the study at large: In this cohort, some 14 patients were treatment-naive and about a dozen were relapsed/refractory, while around 17 had unmutated IGHV. Partial responses were observed in approximately 24 patients and complete responses in 2; after a median follow-up of roughly 62 months, remission was maintained in approximately 14 patients and progression was observed in approximately 12. Every sample from remission and from progressive disease was obtained while the patients were still on ibrutinib. Cryopreserved peripheral blood mononuclear cells were obtained prior to treatment, at the time of response, and at either disease progression or sustained remission. Samples averaged approximately 260,000 productive templates and around 91,000 productive rearrangements. Longitudinal samples were obtainable from about 30% of the 86 participants in the trial. Response samples were taken after a median of roughly a year on treatment, ranging from about 6 to 40 months.

The goal of deep resolution MiSeq sequencing was a depth between 1 in 1 million and 1 in 200,000 T cells, and coverage averaged 10x per clonotype. TCR beta libraries were generated with the immunoSEQ hsTCRB Kit. Regarding the original processing steps: Data were analyzed with ImmunoSEQ Data Assistant and ImmunoSEQ Analyzer, with V, D and J genes assigned per IMGT definitions. Clonality, which ranges from 0 to 1, was calculated as one minus the normalized Shannon entropy of productive rearrangement frequencies. Public clonotype analysis was restricted to overrepresented clonotypes comprising at least 0.05% of each patient's repertoire. Fewer than 15 age-matched healthy donor repertoires from immuneACCESS served as clonality controls. TCRdb provides this immuneACCESS table in a form limited to in-frame rearrangements. Some clones are lacking; in checked studies, under half of them reflect an unresolved V gene, and why the rest are absent is not known. That table gives V, J and clone size, and the DNA gave D and trimming. Recorded for this sample are 15,000 or so clones; 55% to 80% of them occurred a single time. The ten largest clones represent 20% to 30% of the sample.

Sample time point, as interpreted from the label and publication: about a year on ibrutinib. For TCR beta library preparation, approximately 2.2 micrograms of genomic DNA were isolated from cryopreserved PBMCs. Longitudinal blood samples from CLL patients receiving ibrutinib monotherapy were subjected to high-throughput TCR beta sequencing. The patients took part in an open-label, single-center phase 2 trial of ibrutinib monotherapy. V is pared back by 4 bases and J by 0 bases, with 13 bases lying between the germline termini. Spanning cysteine to phenylalanine, the CDR3 consists of 15 amino acids. Only CDR3 DNA remains: 45 bases, in frame from the first base. The germline V gene specifies SNHLY as CDR1 and FYNNEI as CDR2. The paper's findings and limits, for the study overall: Baseline clonality exceeded that of age-matched healthy donors and correlated strongly with circulating CD8+ T-cell counts. Lymph node repertoires were not examined, and the timing of sampling was not matched between patients in sustained remission and those whose disease progressed. At ibrutinib response clonality went up, during sustained remission it held steady, and at progression it dropped back toward baseline. Public clonotypes were found to be uncommon and were observed to contract or remain stable during treatment; the increase in clonality was shown to reflect expansion of private clonotypes at ibrutinib response.

Rearrangement joined TRBV2 to TRBJ2-7; the D gene is perhaps TRBD1 or TRBD2, each of them matching over 5 bases. The sequence came from a human donor with chronic lymphocytic leukemia. The specimen comprised PBMCs, sampled after 12 months of ibrutinib treatment. The DNA sequence is TGTGCCAGCAGTGCTGGGGGTTTTCCCTCCTACGAGCAGTACTTC. Protein translation: CASSAGGFPSYEQYF.